A single sample is the source of the 5 T cell receptor beta chains below, sequenced in a study of molecular identifiers for immune sequencing clone quantification. TCRdb recomputed calls from the PCR reads with MiXCR, one row per CDR3 protein. The sample records about 500,000 distinct CDR3 sequences, about 20% being singletons. Sequencing input: naive CD8+ T cells from blood, with Jurkat cell RNA spiked in. Subset given: FACS-sorted CD8+CD4-CCR7+CD45RA+ naive T cells. Every receptor here comes from a human donor in good health. Some libraries in this study had Jurkat cell RNA spiked in.

This clonotype was seen a few times. The chain joins TRBV9 to TRBJ2-1, with D unclear. Germline CDR1 SGDLS, CDR2 YYNGEE. The CDR3 covers 12 residues. Trimming shortened V by 3 bases and J by 6 bases, and 7 bases separated the two germline ends. CDR3 DNA sequence: TGTGCCAGCAGCGCCATCCCCAATGAGCAGTTCTTC. It translates to CASSAIPNEQFF.

The rearrangement joins TRBV27 to TRBJ1-4; 7 nucleotides match TRBD1. Germline assignment: CDR1 MNHEY and CDR2 SMNVEV (reference sequence). The V segment lost 4 bases and the J segment 7 bases; nucleotides outside the gene matches: 3. The CDR3 contains 13 residues. The CDR3 sequence: CASSSTGSEKLFF. The CDR3 bases are TGTGCCAGCAGTTCGACAGGGAGTGAAAAACTGTTTTTT. Using reference TRBV27 and TRBJ1-4 for the parts outside the CDR3, the full variable domain is EAQVTQNPRYLITVTGKKLTVTCSQNMNHEYMSWYRQDPGLGLRQIYYSMNVEVTDKGDVPEGYKVSRKEKRNFPLILESPSPNQTSLYFCASSSTGSEKLFFGSGTQLSVL.

This clonotype has at least ten counts. The rearrangement joins TRBV4-3 to TRBJ1-1; a possible D gene is TRBD1 (6 bases). V was shortened by 0 bases and J by 3 bases, with 11 bases between the two germline ends. The CDR3 contains 15 residues. The germline V gene encodes CDR1 LGHNA and CDR2 YSLEER. The CDR3 DNA sequence: TGCGCCAGCAGCCAAGATCGCCACAGGGACACTGAAGCTTTCTTT. Amino acid sequence: CASSQDRHRDTEAFF.

The sample holds a few counts of this clonotype. The gene calls are TRBV28 and TRBJ2-7; 11 bases match TRBD2. J was trimmed by 4 bases and V by 3 bases; bases with no gene match: 8. The CDR3 sequence is 16 residues long. CDR1 MDHEN and CDR2 SYDVKM come from the germline V gene. The CDR3 reads CASSFSSGGQTYEQYF. For the CDR3, the DNA is TGTGCCAGCAGTTTCTCTAGCGGGGGGCAAACTTACGAGCAGTACTTC.

On this clonotype itself: A much larger clone lies one base from this, so it may be a read error. J is TRBJ2-7 and V is TRBV30, with D uncertain. The CDR3 sequence is 11 residues long. Per germline, CDR1 GTSNPN and CDR2 SVGIG (reference sequence). V dropped 5 bases and J dropped 5 bases, with 10 bases sitting between them. CDR3 sequence reads: CAWGLDHEQYF. CDR3 DNA: TGTGCCTGGGGTCTGGACCACGAGCAGTACTTC.